This TCR beta chain was sequenced in a study of shared clonotypes between healthy human individuals. Overall study context: Each donor contributed plates that comprised three CD4 naive, three CD4 memory, two CD8 naive and one CD8 memory.

Study findings and constraints: Few donors restricted represented genetic and exposure-history diversity.

The V and J ends lost 8 bases and 4 bases respectively, with 14 bases between them. The CDR3 is 13 amino acids. Across several immunoSEQ plates, the genomic DNA of each subset was split evenly. Clones were sequenced by immunoSEQ multiplex PCR, and TCRdb holds only the in-frame ones, with some missing. The table has some 1.5 million clones, approximately 98% seen once. Note on this clone: The antigen remains unidentified.

This chain links TRBV5-3 with TRBJ2-3; possibly TRBD1 for D (6 bases). TRBV5-3 has ORF status, its function being uncertain. The source material was naive CD4+ T cells sorted from blood. Subset: CD45RA+ positively selected. This sequence originates from a man aged 25-45 years in good health. In DNA form, the CDR3 reads TGTGCCAGCAGCCACGGGACACCAGATACGCAGTATTTT. It specifies CASSHGTPDTQYF.